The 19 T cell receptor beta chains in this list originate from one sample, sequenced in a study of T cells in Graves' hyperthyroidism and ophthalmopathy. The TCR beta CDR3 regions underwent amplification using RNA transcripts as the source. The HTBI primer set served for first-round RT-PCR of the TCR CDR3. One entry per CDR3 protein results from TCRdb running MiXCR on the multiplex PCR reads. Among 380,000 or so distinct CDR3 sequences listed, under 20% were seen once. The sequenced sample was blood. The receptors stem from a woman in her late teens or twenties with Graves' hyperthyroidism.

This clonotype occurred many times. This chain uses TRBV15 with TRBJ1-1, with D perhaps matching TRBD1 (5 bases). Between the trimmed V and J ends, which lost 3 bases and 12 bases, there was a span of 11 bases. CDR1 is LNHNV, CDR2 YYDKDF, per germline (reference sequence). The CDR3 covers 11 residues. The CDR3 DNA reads TGTGCCACCAGCAGGGGGGACGTGACTTTCTTT. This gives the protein CATSRGDVTFF.

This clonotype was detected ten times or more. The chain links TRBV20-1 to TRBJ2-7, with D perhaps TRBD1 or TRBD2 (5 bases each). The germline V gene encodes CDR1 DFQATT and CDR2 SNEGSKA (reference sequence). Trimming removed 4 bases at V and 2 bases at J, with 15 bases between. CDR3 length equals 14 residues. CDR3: CSATTGTEPYEQYF. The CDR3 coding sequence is TGCAGTGCTACCACCGGGACCGAGCCCTACGAGCAGTACTTC.

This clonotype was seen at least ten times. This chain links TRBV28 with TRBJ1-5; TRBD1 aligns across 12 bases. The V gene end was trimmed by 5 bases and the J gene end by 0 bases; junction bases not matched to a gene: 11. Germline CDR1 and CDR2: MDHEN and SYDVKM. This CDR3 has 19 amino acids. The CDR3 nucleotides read TGTGCCAGCAGTCCCGGGGACGGGACAGGGGGCATTAGCAATCAGCCCCAGCATTTT. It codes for CASSPGDGTGGISNQPQHF.

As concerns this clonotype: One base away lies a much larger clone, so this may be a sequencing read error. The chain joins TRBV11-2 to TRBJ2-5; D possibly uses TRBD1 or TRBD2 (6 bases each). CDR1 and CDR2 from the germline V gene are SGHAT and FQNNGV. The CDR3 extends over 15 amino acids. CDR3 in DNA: TGTGCCAGCAGTTCAGGGGACTCCTCCCGAGAGACCCGGTACTTC. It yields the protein CASSSGDSSRETRYF.

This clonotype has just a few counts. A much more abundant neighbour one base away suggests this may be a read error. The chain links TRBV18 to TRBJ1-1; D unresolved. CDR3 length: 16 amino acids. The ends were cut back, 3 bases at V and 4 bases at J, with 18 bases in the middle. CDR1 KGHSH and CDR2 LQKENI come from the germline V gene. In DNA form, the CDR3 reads TGTGCCAGCTCACCGGGAAACCTAAAGGCGGTCACTGAAGCTTTCTTT. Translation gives CASSPGNLKAVTEAFF.

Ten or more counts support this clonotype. CDR3 sequence reads: CSVEAGTGYGYTF. Here the CDR3 DNA reads TGCAGCGTTGAAGCTGGGACCGGCTATGGCTACACCTTC. This chain joins TRBV29-1 and TRBJ1-2, with D possibly TRBD1 on 5 matching bases. CDR3 length equals 13 residues. The V end lost 1 base, the J end lost 4 bases, and 10 bases lay between the germline ends. CDR1 is SQVTM, CDR2 ANQGSEA, per germline.

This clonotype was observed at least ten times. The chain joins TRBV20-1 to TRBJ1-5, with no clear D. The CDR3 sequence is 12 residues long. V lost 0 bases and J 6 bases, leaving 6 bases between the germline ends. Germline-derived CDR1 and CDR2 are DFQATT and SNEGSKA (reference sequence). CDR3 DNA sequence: TGCAGTGCTAGAGAAGGGCTTCAGCCCCAGCATTTT. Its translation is CSAREGLQPQHF.

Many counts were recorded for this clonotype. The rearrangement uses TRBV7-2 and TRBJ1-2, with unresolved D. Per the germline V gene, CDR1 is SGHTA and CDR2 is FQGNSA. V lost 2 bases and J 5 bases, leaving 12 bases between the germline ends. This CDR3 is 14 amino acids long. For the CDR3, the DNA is TGTGCCAGCAGCTTAAATGCATTCAGTTATGGCTACACCTTC. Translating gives CASSLNAFSYGYTF.

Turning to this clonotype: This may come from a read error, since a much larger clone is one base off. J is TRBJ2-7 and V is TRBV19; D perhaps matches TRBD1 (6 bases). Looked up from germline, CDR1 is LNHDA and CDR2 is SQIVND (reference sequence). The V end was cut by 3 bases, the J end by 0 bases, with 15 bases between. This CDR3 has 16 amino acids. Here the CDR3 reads CASSIRHRERSYEQYF. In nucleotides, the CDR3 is TGTGCCAGTAGTATTCGTCACAGGGAGCGCTCCTACGAGCAGTACTTC.

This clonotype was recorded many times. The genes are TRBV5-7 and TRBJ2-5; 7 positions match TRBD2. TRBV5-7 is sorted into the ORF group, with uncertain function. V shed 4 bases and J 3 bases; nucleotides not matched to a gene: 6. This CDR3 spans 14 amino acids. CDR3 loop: CASSRAGDEETQYF. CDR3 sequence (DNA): TGTGCCAGCAGCAGGGCGGGGGACGAAGAGACCCAGTACTTC.

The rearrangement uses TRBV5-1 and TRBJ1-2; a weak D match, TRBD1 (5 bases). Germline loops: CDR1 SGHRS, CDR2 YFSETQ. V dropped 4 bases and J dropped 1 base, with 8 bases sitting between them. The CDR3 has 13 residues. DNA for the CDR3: TGCGCCAGCAGCGCGGGGGATAACTATGGCTACACCTTC. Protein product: CASSAGDNYGYTF.

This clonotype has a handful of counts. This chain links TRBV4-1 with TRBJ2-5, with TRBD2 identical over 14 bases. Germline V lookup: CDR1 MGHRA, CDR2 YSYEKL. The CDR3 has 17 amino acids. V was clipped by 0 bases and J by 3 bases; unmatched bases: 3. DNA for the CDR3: TGCGCCAGCAGCCAAGATCGGGGACTAGCGGGAGAAGAGACCCAGTACTTC. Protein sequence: CASSQDRGLAGEETQYF.

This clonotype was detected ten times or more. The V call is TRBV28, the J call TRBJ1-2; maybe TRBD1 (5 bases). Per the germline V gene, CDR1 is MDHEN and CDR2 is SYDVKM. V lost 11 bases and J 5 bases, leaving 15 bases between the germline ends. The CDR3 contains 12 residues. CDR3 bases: TGTGCCGCAGCTTTGGACATTTATGGCTACACCTTC. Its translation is CAAALDIYGYTF.

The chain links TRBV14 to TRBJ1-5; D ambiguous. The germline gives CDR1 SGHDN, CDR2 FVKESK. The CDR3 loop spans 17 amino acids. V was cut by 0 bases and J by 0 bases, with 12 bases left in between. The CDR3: CASSQDPDDNSNQPQHF. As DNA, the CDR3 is TGTGCCAGCAGCCAAGATCCGGATGATAATAGCAATCAGCCCCAGCATTTT.

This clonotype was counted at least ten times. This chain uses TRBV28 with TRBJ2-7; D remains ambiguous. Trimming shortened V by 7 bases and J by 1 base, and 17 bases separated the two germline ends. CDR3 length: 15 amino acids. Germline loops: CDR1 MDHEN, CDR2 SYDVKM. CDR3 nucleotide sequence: TGTGCCAGCACCTCCTCCCAGTGGTATTCCTACGAGCAGTACTTC. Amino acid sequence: CASTSSQWYSYEQYF. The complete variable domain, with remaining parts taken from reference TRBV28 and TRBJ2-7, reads DVKVTQSSRYLVKRTGEKVFLECVQDMDHENMFWYRQDPGLGLRLIYFSYDVKMKEKGDIPEGYSVSREKKERFSLILESASTNQTSMYLCASTSSQWYSYEQYFGPGTRLTVT.

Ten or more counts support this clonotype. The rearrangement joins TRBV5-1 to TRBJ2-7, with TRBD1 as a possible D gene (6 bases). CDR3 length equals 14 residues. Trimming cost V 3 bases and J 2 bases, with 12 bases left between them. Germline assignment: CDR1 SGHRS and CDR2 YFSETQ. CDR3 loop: CASSSGVATYEQYF. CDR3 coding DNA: TGCGCCAGCAGCTCAGGGGTGGCAACCTACGAGCAGTACTTC. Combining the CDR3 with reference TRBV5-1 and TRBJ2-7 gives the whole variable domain KAGVTQTPRYLIKTRGQQVTLSCSPISGHRSVSWYQQTPGQGLQFLFEYFSETQRNKGNFPGRFSGRQFSNSRSEMNVSTLELGDSALYLCASSSGVATYEQYFGPGTRLTVT.

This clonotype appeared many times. The DNA for the CDR3 is TGTGCCAGCAGCCGGGATGAAGCTTTCTTT. Translating it yields CASSRDEAFF. The chain employs TRBV7-9 and TRBJ1-1; the D is unclear. CDR3 size: 10 residues. Germline V CDR1 and CDR2: SEHNR, FQNEAQ (reference sequence). V dropped 5 bases and J dropped 7 bases, with 5 bases sitting between them.

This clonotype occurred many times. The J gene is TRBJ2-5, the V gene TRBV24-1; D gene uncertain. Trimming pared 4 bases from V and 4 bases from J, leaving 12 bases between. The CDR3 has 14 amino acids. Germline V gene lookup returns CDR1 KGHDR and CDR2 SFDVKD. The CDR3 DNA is TGTGCCACCAGTGACCCCTGGAAGGGAGAGACCCAGTACTTC. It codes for CATSDPWKGETQYF.

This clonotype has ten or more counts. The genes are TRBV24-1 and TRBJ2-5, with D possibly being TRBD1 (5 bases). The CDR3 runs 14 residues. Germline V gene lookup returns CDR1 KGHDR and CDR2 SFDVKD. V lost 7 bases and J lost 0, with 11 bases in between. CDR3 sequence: CATSHPGYQETQYF. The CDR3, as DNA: TGTGCCACCAGCCATCCAGGGTACCAAGAGACCCAGTACTTC.